The clone carrying this TCR beta chain was seen repeatedly, ten times or more. Its specificity is not known. One end of the junction does not line up with germline, which may come from a read error. The data belong to a study of T cells in Graves' hyperthyroidism and ophthalmopathy. Amplification yielded TCR beta CDR3 regions, with RNA transcripts as the source. During a first-round RT-PCR of the TCR CDR3, the HTBI primer set was used. MiXCR, applied by TCRdb to the multiplex PCR reads, yields one record per CDR3 protein. Here the sample spans around 560,000 distinct CDR3 sequences, about a sixth being singletons. Findings and caveats of the study: The authors' 13 V-J model separated ophthalmopathy from stable hyperthyroidism.

For the diagnoses, clinical symptoms, serum thyroxine and TRAb, thyroid ultrasound and orbital computed tomography were used. The CDR3 extends over 11 amino acids. Germline CDR1 and CDR2: LNHDA and SQIVND (reference sequence). This TCR came from a woman between 18 and 29 years old with Graves' hyperthyroidism. V usage is TRBV19 and J usage is TRBJ1-2; 7 nucleotides match TRBD1. Sequenced sample: blood. The CDR3 DNA reads as TGCGCCAGCAGACAGGGCTATGGCTACACCTTC. Encoded protein: CASRQGYGYTF.